This T cell receptor beta chain is from a study of naive and memory T cell subsets (dated by TCRdb to the late 2010s). About the investigation overall: An open-source, UMI-based TCR alpha and beta sequencing pipeline was applied to sorted naive and memory peripheral blood T cell subsets. RNA was DNase-treated and reverse transcribed with TCR constant-region primers, mostly using SuperScript III. The results of the functional CMV T cell responses matched the IgG serology results in every case. The study at large found these results: The repertoire findings for the naive and memory subsets could not be validated against a ground truth, as none was available. TCR abundance followed a power law with an exponent that was different for naive and memory subsets but consistent across the three individuals. Each clonotype was defined as a single alpha or beta chain sequence rather than as a paired alpha/beta receptor. RNA-based TCR counts may be influenced by expression changes linked to T cell activation and differentiation. Following error correction, more than 90% of naive TCR sequences occurred only once, which made naive abundance distributions much steeper than those of memory subsets. In both CD4 and CD8 cells, a rise in Gini index and a fall in Shannon and inverse Simpson diversity were observed from naive through CM, EM and EMRA. A few larger clonotypes were present in naive repertoires, especially CD8 naive repertoires, and these clonotypes were possibly memory cells re-expressing CD45RA.

Separate amplification of TCR alpha and beta chain libraries was performed from the second PCR step onward. CMV status of each donor was established by measuring IFNgamma production from CD4+ T cells after fresh PBMCs were stimulated overnight with CMV viral lysate. Using Miltenyi beads, CD4 T cells were first positively selected, and CD8 T cells were then positively selected from the CD4-negative fraction. Cells were stained for CD3, CD4, CD8, CD45RA, CD27 and a live/dead dye and were sorted on a BD Aria II into four subsets based on CD45RA and CD27. Blood came from three healthy volunteers, each fractionated into CD4 and CD8 T cells and then into four differentiation subsets. Roughly 120 ml of peripheral blood was collected from each donor, and PBMC were isolated from the blood using Ficoll-Paque PLUS density-gradient centrifugation. Sorted cells were lysed in RLT buffer, after which RNA was extracted using a Qiagen RNeasy kit and stored at -80 degrees C.

Libraries were prepared through UMI-ligation and nested PCR. An equimolar mix of two oligonucleotides covering both TRBC1 and TRBC2 was used as the beta constant-region primer. Four rounds of PCR, combining the SP2 primer with nested alpha and beta constant-region primers, were used to amplify the ligated cDNA. T4 RNA ligase 1 ligated a single-stranded oligonucleotide carrying the SP2 primer and a 12-nucleotide UMI to the cDNA 3' end. The ligation reaction was kept at 16 degrees C for about 19-24 hours. PCR2 was typically run as a SYBR Green qPCR and stopped at a predetermined threshold to prevent over-amplification. Every purification after the first one was done using Agencourt AMPure XP magnetic beads. Library quantification was done by Qubit, followed by a TapeStation check on which the main peak was expected at around 650 bp. Pooled libraries were sequenced on an Illumina MiSeq using v2 2x251 paired-end kits, and typically about 0.95-2.1 million reads were obtained per sample. Each sample was pooled at about 4.3 nM, and roughly 5-7% PhiX was included to help cluster recognition. Regarding the original processing steps: V and J genes were assigned to Demultiplexor-processed FASTQ reads by Decombinator through tag matching, with a single base-pair mismatch being allowed. UMIs were used by Collapsinator to correct both sequencing errors and frequency errors arising from PCR heterogeneity. TCRs were translated and CDR3s were extracted from the conserved cysteine to the FGXG phenylalanine by CDR3Translator, with non-productive sequences being flagged. Gini, Shannon entropy and inverse Simpson indices were calculated on repertoires subsampled to equal numbers of UMI-defined TCRs. Within the linear range, a power law was fitted by maximum likelihood to the distributions of clonotype abundance. When run on a single naive CD8 sample, MIGEC and the pipeline yielded similar UMI counts, similar unique TCR numbers and similar clonal distributions. In one analysis, naive TCRs also found in any memory subset of the same donor were removed from the naive repertoire. Repertoires were searched for some 7,000 CMV-associated CDR3 sequences compiled from VDJdb and a published dataset. TCRdb took the public reads, trimmed them with fastp at Q25, ran MiXCR for clone calling and kept in-frame beta chains. Each CDR3 protein gets just one entry, which takes the most common genes and DNA from the rows behind it. What appears here as the V and J calls and clone size reflects TCRdb's work, not the paper's. For this sample the table gives approximately 80,000 distinct CDR3 sequences, of which about 8.2% were detected only once. The top ten clonotypes cover 1.2% of the sample.

This clonotype was seen a few times. What this receptor recognizes is not known. No base qualities exist here, and no much larger clone lies one base off it. The germline V gene provides CDR1 ENHRY and CDR2 SYGVKD. Spanning cysteine to phenylalanine, the CDR3 consists of 14 amino acids. Left in the record is the CDR3 DNA by itself, 42 bases read in frame from the first base. Here V drops 6 bases and J drops 2 bases, and the junction holds 0 bases not matched to any gene. The V and J genes are TRBV10-3 and TRBJ2-2; 10 of the junction bases match TRBD1. Sequenced: naive CD8+ T cells from blood. The cell subset or site label for this specimen denotes: naive T cells, CD45RA high CD27+. This clonotype was obtained from a human donor in good health. The nucleotides read TGTGCCATCAGGACAGGGGGCAACACCGGGGAGCTGTTTTTT. Its amino acids are CAIRTGGNTGELFF.